This entry lists 7 T cell receptor beta chains sequenced from one sample in a study of a mutant IDH1 vaccine in newly diagnosed glioma. Sample time point: week 47, end of study. The investigators gave 300 ug of mutant IDH1 20-mer peptide in each vaccine dose, together with topical imiquimod. Sequenced by immunoSEQ multiplex PCR; TCRdb stores in-frame clones only, minus some. The sample yields tens of thousands of clones, approximately 89% seen once. Their antigen targets remain unknown. The sequencing used PBMCs, collected from a glioma patient whose treatment included an IDH1 peptide vaccine. Receptors were obtained from a woman between 45 and 65 years old with glioma.

V is TRBV9 and J is TRBJ2-5; the D gene could be TRBD1 or TRBD2 (7 bases each). The V end was cut by 4 bases, the J end by 4 bases, with 14 bases between. The CDR3 is 14 amino acids. The germline CDR1 and CDR2 sequences are SGDLS and YYNGEE. As DNA, the CDR3 is TGTGCCAGCAGCTACACAGGGGAGGGAGAGACCCAGTACTTC. Translated: CASSYTGEGETQYF.

The chain has TRBV5-1 and TRBJ1-6; TRBD1 matches at 9 bases. Losses at the gene ends were 1 base for V and 9 bases for J; bases not matched to a gene: 8. CDR1 is SGHRS and CDR2 is YFSETQ in the germline V gene. This CDR3 comprises 16 residues. The CDR3 protein is CASSLYGTGIGSPLHF. The CDR3 nucleotides read TGCGCCAGCAGCTTGTACGGGACAGGGATTGGTTCACCCCTCCACTTT.

The V and J genes are TRBV30 and TRBJ2-1; D may be TRBD2 (7 bases). CDR1 and CDR2 (germline): GTSNPN, SVGIG (reference sequence). This CDR3 is 14 amino acids long. V dropped 3 bases and J dropped 5 bases, with 14 bases sitting between them. The CDR3 DNA sequence: TGTGCCTGGAGGGACAGCGGGGTAAACAATGAGCAGTTCTTC. It translates to CAWRDSGVNNEQFF.

The chain's CDR3 is CASSWTLAGEAGANVLTF. The CDR3 bases are TGCGCCAGCAGCTGGACTCTAGCGGGAGAAGCCGGGGCCAACGTCCTGACTTTC. V is TRBV5-1 and J is TRBJ2-6; 10 nucleotides line up with TRBD2. This CDR3 has 18 residues. CDR1 SGHRS and CDR2 YFSETQ come from the germline V gene. J lost 4 bases, V lost 3 bases, and 10 bases had no gene match.

The chain combines TRBV7-9 with TRBJ1-2; 7 bases align to TRBD1. Unmatched junction bases numbered 7, after V lost 4 bases and J lost 2 bases. The CDR3 length is 15 residues. Looked up from germline, CDR1 is SEHNR and CDR2 is FQNEAQ (reference sequence). The CDR3 DNA reads TGTGCCAGCAGCTCTTTCGACAGGGTGAACTATGGCTACACCTTC. This gives the protein CASSSFDRVNYGYTF.

The chain has TRBV5-6 and TRBJ2-2, with 9 nucleotides matching TRBD1. V shed 4 bases, J shed 7 bases, and the junction held 14 bases outside the gene matches. Germline V lookup: CDR1 SGHDT, CDR2 YYEEEE. The CDR3 totals 17 residues. The CDR3 DNA sequence: TGTGCCAGCAGCCCACAGGGGGCATTGGGCCCCATCGGGGAGCTGTTTTTT. Amino acids: CASSPQGALGPIGELFF.

The genes are TRBV5-1 and TRBJ2-7; 7 nucleotides match TRBD2. J was trimmed by 5 bases and V by 8 bases; bases with no gene match: 13. The germline V gene encodes CDR1 SGHRS and CDR2 YFSETQ. This CDR3 is built from 14 residues. This chain's CDR3 is CASSSSAGVDEQYF. The CDR3 DNA is TGCGCCAGTTCCAGTTCTGCGGGAGTCGACGAGCAGTACTTC.